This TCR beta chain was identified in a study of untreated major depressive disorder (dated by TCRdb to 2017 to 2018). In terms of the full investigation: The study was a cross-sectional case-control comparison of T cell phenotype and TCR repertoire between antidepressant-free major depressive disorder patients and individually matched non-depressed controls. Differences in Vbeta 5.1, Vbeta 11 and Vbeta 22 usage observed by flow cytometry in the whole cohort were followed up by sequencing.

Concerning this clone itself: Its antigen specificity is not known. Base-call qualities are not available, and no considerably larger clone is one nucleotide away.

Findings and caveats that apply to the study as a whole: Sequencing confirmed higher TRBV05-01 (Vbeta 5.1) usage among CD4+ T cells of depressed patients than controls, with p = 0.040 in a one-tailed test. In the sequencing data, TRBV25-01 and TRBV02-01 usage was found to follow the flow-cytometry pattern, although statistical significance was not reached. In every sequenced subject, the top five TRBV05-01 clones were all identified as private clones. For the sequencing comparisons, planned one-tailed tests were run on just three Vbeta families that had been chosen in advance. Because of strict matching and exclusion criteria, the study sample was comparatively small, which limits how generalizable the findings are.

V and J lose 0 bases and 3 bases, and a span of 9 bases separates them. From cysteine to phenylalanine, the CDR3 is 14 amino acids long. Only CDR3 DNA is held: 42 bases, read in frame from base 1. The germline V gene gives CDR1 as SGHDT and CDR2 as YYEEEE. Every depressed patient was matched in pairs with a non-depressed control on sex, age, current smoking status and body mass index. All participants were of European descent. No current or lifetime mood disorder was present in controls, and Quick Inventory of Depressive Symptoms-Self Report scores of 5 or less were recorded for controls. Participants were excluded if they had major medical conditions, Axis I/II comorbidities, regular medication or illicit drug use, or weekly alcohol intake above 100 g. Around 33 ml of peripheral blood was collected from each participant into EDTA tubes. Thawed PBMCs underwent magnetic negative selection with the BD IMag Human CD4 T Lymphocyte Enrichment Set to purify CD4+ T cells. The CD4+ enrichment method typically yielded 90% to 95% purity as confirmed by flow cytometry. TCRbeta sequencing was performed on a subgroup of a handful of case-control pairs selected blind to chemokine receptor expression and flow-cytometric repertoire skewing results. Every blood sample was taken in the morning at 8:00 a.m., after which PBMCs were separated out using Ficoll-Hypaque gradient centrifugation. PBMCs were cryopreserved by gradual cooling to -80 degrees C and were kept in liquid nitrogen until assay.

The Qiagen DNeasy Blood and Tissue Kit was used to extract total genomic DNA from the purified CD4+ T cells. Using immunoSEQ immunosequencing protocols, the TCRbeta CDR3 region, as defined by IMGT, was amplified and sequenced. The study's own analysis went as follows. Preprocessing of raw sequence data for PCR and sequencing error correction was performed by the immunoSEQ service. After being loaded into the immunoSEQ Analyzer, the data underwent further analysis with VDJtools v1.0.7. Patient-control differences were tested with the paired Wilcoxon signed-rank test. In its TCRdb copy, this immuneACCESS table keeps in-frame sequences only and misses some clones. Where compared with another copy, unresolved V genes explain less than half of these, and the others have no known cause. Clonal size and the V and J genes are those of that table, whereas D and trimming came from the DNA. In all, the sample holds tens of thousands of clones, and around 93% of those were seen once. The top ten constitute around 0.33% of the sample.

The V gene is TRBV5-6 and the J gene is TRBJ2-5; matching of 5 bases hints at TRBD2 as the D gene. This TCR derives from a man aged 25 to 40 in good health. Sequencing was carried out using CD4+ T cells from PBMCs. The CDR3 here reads CASSLEAGKETQYF. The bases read TGTGCCAGCAGCTTGGAGGCGGGTAAAGAGACCCAGTACTTC.